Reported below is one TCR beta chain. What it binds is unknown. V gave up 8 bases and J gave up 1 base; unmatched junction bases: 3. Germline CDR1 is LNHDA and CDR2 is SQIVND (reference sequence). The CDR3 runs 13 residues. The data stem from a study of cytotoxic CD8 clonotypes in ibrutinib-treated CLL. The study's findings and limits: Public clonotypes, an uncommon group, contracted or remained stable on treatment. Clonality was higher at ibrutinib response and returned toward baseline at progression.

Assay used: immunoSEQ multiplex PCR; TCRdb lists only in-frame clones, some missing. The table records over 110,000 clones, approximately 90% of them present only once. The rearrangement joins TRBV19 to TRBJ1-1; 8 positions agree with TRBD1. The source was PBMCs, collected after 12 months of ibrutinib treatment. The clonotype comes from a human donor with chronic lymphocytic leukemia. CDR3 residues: CASETGGNTEAFF. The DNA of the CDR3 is TGTGCCAGTGAAACAGGGGGGAACACTGAAGCTTTCTTT.